One T cell receptor (beta chain) is described in this entry. The identical CDR3 is also encoded by other nucleotide sequences in the sample. Germline V CDR1 and CDR2: SGHDT, YYEEEE. V shed 0 bases, J shed 1 base, and the junction held 0 bases outside the gene matches. This CDR3 has 14 residues. In the study's own analysis: Nucleated cell counts were estimated from reference gene primer amplification. Using immunoSEQ multiplex PCR, the repertoire was profiled, and TCRdb retains in-frame clones only, with some absent. For V, J and clone size, that table is used; D and trimming come from the DNA. The sample carries around 120,000 clones, more than 80% recorded once. This sample is part of a study of blood T cell repertoires in COVID-19. At the level of the study: COVID-19 samples from acute and convalescent phases originated in the United States, Italy and Spain. The analysed material was cDNA or gDNA that came from T cells, B-cell-depleted T cells, or PBMCs.

This clonotype originated in an elderly woman with acute or convalescent COVID-19. The rearrangement joins TRBV5-6 to TRBJ1-2, with 7 bases that match TRBD1. The sample taken for sequencing was peripheral blood. The CDR3 DNA reads as TGTGCCAGCAGCTTGGGACAGGGTAACTATGGCTACACCTTC. It codes for CASSLGQGNYGYTF.